The present entry profiles one T cell receptor beta chain with its context. This record comes from a study of blood T cell repertoires in COVID-19. Authors' analysis steps: Nucleated cell number was recorded as an estimate derived from reference gene primer amplification. Using immunoSEQ multiplex PCR, the repertoire was profiled, and TCRdb retains in-frame clones only, with some absent. Clonal size and the V and J genes are those of that table, whereas D and trimming came from the DNA. The data contain about half a million clones, roughly 87% of them singletons. The length of the CDR3 is 14 residues. The germline gives CDR1 LGHDT, CDR2 YNNKEL (reference sequence). Trimming took 5 bases from V and 3 from J; bases not matched to a gene: 7.

The V gene is TRBV3-1 (or the pseudogene TRBV3-2), the J gene TRBJ2-7; the match to TRBD1 covers 7 bases. The sequenced sample was peripheral blood. This sequence was found in a man younger than 30 with COVID-19, enrolled during active disease. The CDR3 DNA is TGTGCCAGCAGCTACAACCGGGACAGCTACGAGCAGTACTTC. Encoded protein: CASSYNRDSYEQYF.